Sequencing of this TCR beta chain was carried out in a study of identical twins. The CDR3 covers 13 residues. CDR1 is KGHSH and CDR2 is LQKENI in the germline V gene. Trimming pared 6 bases from V and 5 bases from J, leaving 13 bases between. TCRdb re-called the 5' RACE reads through MiXCR, storing one row per CDR3 protein. The table lists approximately 700,000 distinct CDR3 sequences, 15% to 20% of them singletons, with about 12% in the top ten. Another study also made use of these data, one on T cells expressing NK-cell markers. That paper adds: Seven donors tested HCMV-seropositive and one tested seronegative among the eight sequenced. One observes that, in a handful of donors, these clonotypes were also the leading ones within the CD3+CD56-NKG2C+ fraction.

The V call is TRBV18, the J call TRBJ1-1; D possibly corresponds to TRBD1 (5 bases). Material: PBMCs. The source is a woman younger than 35 in good health. The CDR3: CASSPGYFTEAFF. The CDR3 DNA is TGTGCCAGCTCGCCAGGGTATTTTACTGAAGCTTTCTTT. Using reference TRBV18 and TRBJ1-1 for the parts outside the CDR3, the full variable domain is NAGVMQNPRHLVRRRGQEARLRCSPMKGHSHVYWYRQLPEEGLKFMVYLQKENIIDESGMPKERFSAEFPKEGPSILRIQQVVRGDSAAYFCASSPGYFTEAFFGQGTRLTVV.